This TCR beta chain was sequenced in a study of regulatory T cells in long-lasting Graves disease. Overall study: Graves' patients, diagnosed recently, had received antithyroid drugs under 3 months.

About this clonotype itself: Its antigen is as yet unknown. A junction boundary mismatches the germline segment, possibly from a read error.

There are 16 residues in the CDR3. Per germline, CDR1 MNHEY and CDR2 SMNVEV (reference sequence). Time point here: newly diagnosed GD, antithyroid drugs for less than 3 months. PBMC RNA was the source of the TCR library. Approximately 8.3 milliliters of peripheral blood went into EDTA tubes. Study results and limitations: Those with persistent Graves' had less TCR diversity than newly diagnosed patients. Relative to new patients (around 1,000), persistent patients exhibited greater sharing of public clonotypes (approximately 3,000).

The authors built TCR beta libraries using iRepertoire HTBI primers and Arm-PCR of CDR3 regions. TCRdb re-called the multiplex PCR reads through MiXCR, storing one row per CDR3 protein. Here the sample spans around 250,000 distinct CDR3 sequences, about 19% being singletons. Source: peripheral blood mononuclear cells (PBMCs), taken at new diagnosis, from a patient treated with antithyroid drugs. The chain recombines TRBV27 with TRBJ1-1; no clear D gene. The sequence was obtained from a female donor with Graves disease. CDR3 sequence reads: CASSSDLWAKNTEVFF. The CDR3 coding sequence is TGTGCCAGCAGTTCCGATTTGTGGGCCAAGAACACTGAAGTTTTCTTT.